A selection of T cell receptor beta chains follows, all from one sample in a study of a mutant IDH1 vaccine in newly diagnosed glioma. These receptors' antigens are unknown. Repertoires were generated with immunoSEQ multiplex PCR, while TCRdb's copy carries only in-frame clones and drops some. This sample has roughly 56,000 clones, with over 70% found just once. Material: PBMCs, obtained from a glioma patient whose treatment included an IDH1 peptide vaccine. The receptors derive from a middle-aged man with glioma. Each CDR3 is given with its conserved first and last residue. A D gene is named only where the DNA matches it firmly. The size of a clone is reported for some rows only, either as once, few or many, or as a class for expanded clones.

j_gene | d_gene | abundance | len | v_gene | CDR3nt | CDR3aa
TRBJ2-7 | TRBD1 | . | 14 | TRBV15 | TGTGCCACCGGAAACAGGGACAGGCCGGGAGAGCAGTACTTC | CATGNRDRPGEQYF
TRBJ2-5 | . | . | 17 | TRBV4-3 | TGCGCCAGCAGCCAAGAAGAATCCCGCTCGATGGTGGAGACCCAGTACTTC | CASSQEESRSMVETQYF
TRBJ1-1 | . | . | 11 | TRBV7-2 | TGTGCCAGCAGCTTTCGACACGTAGCTTTCTTT | CASSFRHVAFF
TRBJ1-2 | . | . | 13 | TRBV25-1 | TGTGCCACCCGGGAGCAGGGGAGGGGAGGCTACACCTTC | CATREQGRGGYTF
TRBJ2-1 | TRBD2 | . | 14 | TRBV6-6 | TGTGCCAGCAGTTCAAAGCGGGGTAATAATGAGCAGTTCTTC | CASSSKRGNNEQFF
TRBJ1-5 | TRBD1 | . | 14 | TRBV6-5 | TGTGCCAGCCGGACAGGGGCTAGCAATCAGCCCCAGCATTTT | CASRTGASNQPQHF
TRBJ1-4 | TRBD1 | . | 13 | TRBV30 | TGTGCCTGGAGAGGGCAGGGGGGCGAAAAACTGTTTTTT | CAWRGQGGEKLFF
TRBJ2-3 | . | . | 14 | TRBV7-9 | TGTGCCAGCAGCTCCTGGATGTCCACAGATACGCAGTATTTT | CASSSWMSTDTQYF
TRBJ1-5 | . | once | 13 | TRBV7-2 | TGTGCCAGCAGCTTAGAGAGCAATCAGCCCCAGCATTTT | CASSLESNQPQHF
TRBJ2-3 | . | . | 11 | TRBV6-1 | TGTGCCAGCAGTTTCGGTATTACGCAGTATTTT | CASSFGITQYF
TRBJ2-3 | TRBD2 | few | 15 | TRBV15 | TGTGCCACCAGCAGAGAAGCGGGGGGGCCAGATACGCAGTATTTT | CATSREAGGPDTQYF
TRBJ2-2 | . | . | 14 | TRBV10-1 | TGCGCCAGCAGGGAGGATTTTAACACCGGGGAGCTGTTTTTT | CASREDFNTGELFF
TRBJ2-1 | TRBD2 | . | 15 | TRBV7-2 | TGTGCCAGCAGCCCCCATGGCGGGGGGGATGGGGAGCAGTTCTTC | CASSPHGGGDGEQFF
TRBJ2-1 | . | . | 14 | TRBV4-2 | TGTGCCAGCAGCAAAACCGGGACGAGTAATGAGCAGTTCTTC | CASSKTGTSNEQFF
TRBJ2-7 | . | once | 14 | TRBV5-1 | TGCGCCAGCAGCCGCGACAGGAGCACCTACGAGCAGTACTTC | CASSRDRSTYEQYF
TRBJ2-6 | . | . | 17 | TRBV4-1 | TGCGCCAGCAGCCAGACAGGTGCCCTCTCTGGGGCCAACGTCCTGACTTTC | CASSQTGALSGANVLTF
TRBJ1-5 | . | . | 13 | TRBV7-2 | TGTGCCAGCAGCCCTACGCCCACTCAGCCCCAGCATTTT | CASSPTPTQPQHF
TRBJ1-5 | TRBD1 | . | 14 | TRBV19 | TGTGCCAGTAAACCAGGAGGGGGCCCACAGCCCCAGCATTTT | CASKPGGGPQPQHF